This is a list of T cell receptor beta chains from one sample in a study of identical twins. One entry per CDR3 protein, called by TCRdb with MiXCR from the 5' RACE reads. Here the sample spans some 460,000 distinct CDR3 sequences, approximately 14% being singletons. This sample also appeared in a second study, on yellow fever vaccine responses in identical twins.

Sequencing input: CD4+ T cells sorted from blood. These receptor sequences come from a woman between 18 and 30 years old in good health. The CDR3 runs from the conserved cysteine through the conserved F or W. The D gene is left open where the match is weak. Only part of the rows carry a size: once, few, many, or a class if the clone is expanded.

clone size: .
J gene: TRBJ2-1
V gene: TRBV28
D gene: TRBD2
CDR3 protein: CASSLGPGTSGRDYNEQFF
CDR3 DNA: TGTGCCAGCAGTTTAGGACCAGGGACTAGCGGGAGGGATTACAATGAGCAGTTCTTC

clone size: few
J gene: TRBJ2-5
V gene: TRBV29-1
D gene: TRBD1
CDR3 protein: CSVTFGTQGATQYF
CDR3 DNA: TGCAGCGTTACTTTCGGGACCCAGGGGGCGACCCAGTACTTC

clone size: .
J gene: TRBJ2-5
V gene: TRBV20-1
D gene: TRBD1
CDR3 protein: CSAPRGRGETQYF
CDR3 DNA: TGCAGTGCTCCTAGGGGGCGCGGAGAGACCCAGTACTTC

clone size: .
J gene: TRBJ2-3
V gene: TRBV5-6
D gene: .
CDR3 protein: CASSLARGTTDTQYF
CDR3 DNA: TGTGCCAGCAGCTTGGCTAGAGGGACCACAGATACGCAGTATTTT

clone size: few
J gene: TRBJ1-4
V gene: TRBV4-3
D gene: .
CDR3 protein: CASSQEPGAFNEKLFF
CDR3 DNA: TGCGCCAGCAGCCAAGAACCAGGGGCGTTTAATGAAAAACTGTTTTTT

clone size: few
J gene: TRBJ1-6
V gene: TRBV14
D gene: .
CDR3 protein: CASSQVVPGAISPLHF
CDR3 DNA: TGTGCCAGCAGCCAAGTTGTGCCAGGGGCCATTTCACCCCTCCACTTT

clone size: .
J gene: TRBJ2-7
V gene: TRBV3-1
D gene: .
CDR3 protein: CASSQNQGREQYF
CDR3 DNA: TGTGCCAGCAGCCAAAATCAGGGGCGCGAGCAGTACTTC

clone size: .
J gene: TRBJ1-2
V gene: TRBV29-1
D gene: TRBD1
CDR3 protein: CSVVGQGYGYTF
CDR3 DNA: TGCAGCGTTGTGGGACAGGGCTATGGCTACACCTTC

clone size: few
J gene: TRBJ1-2
V gene: TRBV29-1
D gene: .
CDR3 protein: CSVELAQGRDGYTF
CDR3 DNA: TGCAGCGTTGAATTGGCCCAGGGTAGGGATGGCTACACCTTC

clone size: few
J gene: TRBJ2-5
V gene: TRBV2
D gene: .
CDR3 protein: CASSAGDRTQETQYF
CDR3 DNA: TGTGCCAGCAGTGCCGGCGACAGAACTCAAGAGACCCAGTACTTC

clone size: few
J gene: TRBJ2-3
V gene: TRBV28
D gene: .
CDR3 protein: CASSFELLGTDTQYF
CDR3 DNA: TGTGCCAGCAGTTTCGAGCTCCTGGGCACAGATACGCAGTATTTT

clone size: .
J gene: TRBJ2-2
V gene: TRBV28
D gene: .
CDR3 protein: CASSSGGATGELFF
CDR3 DNA: TGTGCCAGCAGTTCGGGCGGGGCCACCGGGGAGCTGTTTTTT

clone size: many
J gene: TRBJ2-1
V gene: TRBV5-1
D gene: TRBD2
CDR3 protein: CASSQTSGGHNEQFF
CDR3 DNA: TGCGCCAGCAGCCAGACTAGCGGGGGGCACAATGAGCAGTTCTTC

clone size: few
J gene: TRBJ2-1
V gene: TRBV7-2
D gene: TRBD2
CDR3 protein: CASSSVSGNYNEQFF
CDR3 DNA: TGTGCCAGCAGCTCCGTTAGCGGGAACTACAATGAGCAGTTCTTC

clone size: many
J gene: TRBJ2-3
V gene: TRBV29-1
D gene: TRBD1
CDR3 protein: CSVDAGGADTQYF
CDR3 DNA: TGCAGCGTTGACGCAGGGGGTGCGGATACGCAGTATTTT

clone size: few
J gene: TRBJ2-6
V gene: TRBV20-1
D gene: .
CDR3 protein: CSARDHSGANVLTF
CDR3 DNA: TGCAGTGCTAGAGATCATTCTGGGGCCAACGTCCTGACTTTC

clone size: few
J gene: TRBJ2-3
V gene: TRBV7-9
D gene: .
CDR3 protein: CASSLRQGAADTQYF
CDR3 DNA: TGTGCCAGCAGCTTAAGGCAGGGCGCGGCAGATACGCAGTATTTT

clone size: .
J gene: TRBJ2-6
V gene: TRBV7-6
D gene: .
CDR3 protein: CASSLLEGRSGANVLTF
CDR3 DNA: TGTGCCAGCAGCTTATTGGAGGGACGCTCTGGGGCCAACGTCCTGACTTTC

clone size: many
J gene: TRBJ1-3
V gene: TRBV18
D gene: .
CDR3 protein: CASSPGTTLNTIYF
CDR3 DNA: TGTGCCAGCTCACCGGGTACAACGTTGAACACCATATATTTT

clone size: .
J gene: TRBJ2-7
V gene: TRBV20-1
D gene: TRBD1
CDR3 protein: CSAREQGRTSSYEQYF
CDR3 DNA: TGCAGTGCTAGAGAACAGGGGCGAACATCTTCCTACGAGCAGTACTTC

clone size: .
J gene: TRBJ1-2
V gene: TRBV20-1
D gene: .
CDR3 protein: CSARVSGGALYGYTF
CDR3 DNA: TGCAGTGCTAGAGTGTCCGGTGGGGCTCTCTATGGCTACACCTTC

clone size: .
J gene: TRBJ1-1
V gene: TRBV5-1
D gene: .
CDR3 protein: CASSLGAVNTEAFF
CDR3 DNA: TGCGCCAGCAGCTTGGGGGCAGTGAACACTGAAGCTTTCTTT

clone size: many
J gene: TRBJ2-3
V gene: TRBV10-3
D gene: .
CDR3 protein: CATSSDLTDTQYF
CDR3 DNA: TGTGCCACCTCCTCGGACCTCACAGATACGCAGTATTTT

clone size: few
J gene: TRBJ2-1
V gene: TRBV7-2
D gene: .
CDR3 protein: CASSLRYSLTYNEQFF
CDR3 DNA: TGTGCCAGCAGCCTTAGATACAGCCTGACCTACAATGAGCAGTTCTTC

clone size: few
J gene: TRBJ2-5
V gene: TRBV5-1
D gene: .
CDR3 protein: CASSLRTPQETQYF
CDR3 DNA: TGCGCCAGCAGCTTACGGACGCCCCAAGAGACCCAGTACTTC

clone size: .
J gene: TRBJ2-7
V gene: TRBV7-8
D gene: .
CDR3 protein: CASSPLVIQAGQYF
CDR3 DNA: TGTGCCAGCAGCCCTCTGGTTATCCAGGCCGGGCAGTACTTC

clone size: few
J gene: TRBJ2-5
V gene: TRBV25-1
D gene: .
CDR3 protein: CASGTRDFQETQYF
CDR3 DNA: TGTGCCAGCGGAACCAGGGACTTCCAAGAGACCCAGTACTTC

clone size: .
J gene: TRBJ1-1
V gene: TRBV2
D gene: .
CDR3 protein: CASTFRALNTEAFF
CDR3 DNA: TGTGCCAGCACCTTTAGGGCCTTGAACACTGAAGCTTTCTTT

clone size: .
J gene: TRBJ1-6
V gene: TRBV30
D gene: TRBD1
CDR3 protein: CACDRQGGSPLHF
CDR3 DNA: TGTGCCTGCGACCGACAGGGCGGATCACCCCTCCACTTT

clone size: few
J gene: TRBJ2-7
V gene: TRBV6-5
D gene: .
CDR3 protein: CATGTSTKQYF
CDR3 DNA: TGTGCCACAGGGACATCGACGAAGCAGTACTTC

clone size: .
J gene: TRBJ2-2
V gene: TRBV4-3
D gene: TRBD2
CDR3 protein: CASSQGLAVTGELFF
CDR3 DNA: TGCGCCAGCAGCCAAGGTCTAGCGGTCACCGGGGAGCTGTTTTTT

clone size: few
J gene: TRBJ2-7
V gene: TRBV10-3
D gene: .
CDR3 protein: CAISATLGSFEQYF
CDR3 DNA: TGTGCCATCAGTGCCACCCTAGGCTCTTTCGAGCAGTACTTC

clone size: few
J gene: TRBJ2-1
V gene: TRBV28
D gene: .
CDR3 protein: CASNRRRTIYNEQFF
CDR3 DNA: TGTGCCTCCAACCGGAGAAGGACAATATACAATGAGCAGTTCTTC

clone size: many
J gene: TRBJ2-1
V gene: TRBV12-3/TRBV12-4
D gene: TRBD1
CDR3 protein: CASSSVPGQGLFF
CDR3 DNA: TGTGCCAGCAGTTCGGTTCCGGGACAGGGTCTTTTCTTC

clone size: few
J gene: TRBJ2-3
V gene: TRBV3-1
D gene: TRBD2
CDR3 protein: CASRRAGGYTDTQYF
CDR3 DNA: TGTGCCAGCAGGCGAGCGGGGGGGTATACAGATACGCAGTATTTT

clone size: .
J gene: TRBJ2-7
V gene: TRBV5-6
D gene: .
CDR3 protein: CASSREPYEQYF
CDR3 DNA: TGTGCCAGCAGCAGAGAGCCCTACGAGCAGTACTTC

clone size: .
J gene: TRBJ2-1
V gene: TRBV7-2
D gene: TRBD2
CDR3 protein: CASSLHAGGDNEQFF
CDR3 DNA: TGTGCCAGCAGCTTACATGCGGGAGGGGATAATGAGCAGTTCTTC

clone size: .
J gene: TRBJ1-5
V gene: TRBV28
D gene: TRBD1
CDR3 protein: CASRYGTGGNQPQHF
CDR3 DNA: TGTGCCAGCAGATATGGGACAGGGGGAAATCAGCCCCAGCATTTT

clone size: .
J gene: TRBJ2-3
V gene: TRBV25-1
D gene: TRBD2
CDR3 protein: CASSELGSGVNTDTQYF
CDR3 DNA: TGTGCCAGCAGTGAATTGGGTAGCGGGGTGAACACAGATACGCAGTATTTT

clone size: few
J gene: TRBJ2-7
V gene: TRBV7-2
D gene: .
CDR3 protein: CASSLVATSYEQYF
CDR3 DNA: TGTGCCAGCAGCTTAGTAGCGACTTCCTACGAGCAGTACTTC